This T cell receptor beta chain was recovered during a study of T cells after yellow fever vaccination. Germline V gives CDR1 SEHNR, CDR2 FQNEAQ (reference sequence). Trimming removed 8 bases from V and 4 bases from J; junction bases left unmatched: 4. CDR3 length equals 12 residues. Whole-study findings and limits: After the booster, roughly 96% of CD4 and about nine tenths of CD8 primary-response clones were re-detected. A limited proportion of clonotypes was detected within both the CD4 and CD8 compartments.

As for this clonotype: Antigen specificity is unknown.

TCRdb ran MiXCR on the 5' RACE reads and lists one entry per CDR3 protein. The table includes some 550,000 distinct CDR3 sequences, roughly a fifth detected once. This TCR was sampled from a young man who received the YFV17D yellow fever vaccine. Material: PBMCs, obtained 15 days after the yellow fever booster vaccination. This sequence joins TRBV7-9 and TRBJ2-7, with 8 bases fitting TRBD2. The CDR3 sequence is CASGGTRYEQYF. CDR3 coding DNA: TGTGCCAGCGGGGGGACTAGATACGAGCAGTACTTC.